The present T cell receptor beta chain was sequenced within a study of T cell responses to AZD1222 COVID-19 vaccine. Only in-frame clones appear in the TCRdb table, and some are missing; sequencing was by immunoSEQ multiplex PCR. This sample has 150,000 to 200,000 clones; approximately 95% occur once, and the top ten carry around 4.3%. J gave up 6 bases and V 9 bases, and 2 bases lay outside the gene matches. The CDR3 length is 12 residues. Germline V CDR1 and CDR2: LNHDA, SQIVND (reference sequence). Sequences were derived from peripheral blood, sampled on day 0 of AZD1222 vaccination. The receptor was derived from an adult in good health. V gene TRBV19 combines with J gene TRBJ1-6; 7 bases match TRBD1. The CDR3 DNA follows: TGTGCCAGCGGGACAGTTAATTCACCCCTCCACTTT. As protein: CASGTVNSPLHF.